What follows are 32 T cell receptor beta chains derived from one specimen sequenced in a study of T cells in Graves' hyperthyroidism and ophthalmopathy. Amplification yielded TCR beta CDR3 regions, with RNA transcripts as the source. HTBI primers drove first-round RT-PCR of the TCR CDR3. TCRdb recomputed calls from the multiplex PCR reads with MiXCR, one row per CDR3 protein. This repertoire shows about 540,000 distinct CDR3 sequences, approximately 44% found once; its top ten account for approximately 8.4%. The material sequenced was peripheral blood or thyroid tissue (not recorded which). These receptors were taken from a woman in her late teens or twenties with Graves' hyperthyroidism.

The gene calls are TRBV2 and TRBJ2-7; D possibly corresponds to TRBD2 (5 bases). CDR1 and CDR2 from the germline V gene are SNHLY and FYNNEI. V was pared by 6 bases and J by 3 bases, with 21 bases between. This CDR3 has 16 residues. In nucleotides, the CDR3 is TGTGCCAGCAGGTTATTGGAAAGCCAAGGAGGCTACGAGCAGTACTTC. It encodes CASRLLESQGGYEQYF.

Ten or more counts support this clonotype. The chain couples TRBV6-1 to TRBJ2-5; D is unclear. V shed 3 bases and J shed 0 bases, with 11 bases lying between them. Germline CDR1 reads MNHNS; CDR2 reads SASEGT. This CDR3 is 15 amino acids long. The CDR3 loop is CASSDYTEYQETQYF. The CDR3 DNA reads as TGTGCCAGCAGTGACTATACTGAGTACCAAGAGACCCAGTACTTC.

The table lists this clonotype with many counts. J is TRBJ2-2 and V is TRBV24-1; no clear D. Germline V gives CDR1 KGHDR, CDR2 SFDVKD. V was clipped by 0 bases and J by 3 bases, with 10 bases between them. CDR3 size: 16 residues. CDR3 sequence reads: CATSDLGLKDTGELFF. The CDR3 DNA reads as TGTGCCACCAGTGATTTGGGTCTCAAAGACACCGGGGAGCTGTTTTTT.

The V call is TRBV6-6, the J call TRBJ1-3; D remains ambiguous. Germline V CDR1 and CDR2: MNHNY, SVGAGI (reference sequence). Trimming took off 2 bases at V and 0 bases at J, with 20 bases between the two ends. The CDR3 loop spans 19 amino acids. CDR3 coding DNA: TGTGCCAGCAGTTACGCTTTTCGTACAGAGATCATCTCTGGAAACACCATATATTTT. It codes for CASSYAFRTEIISGNTIYF.

This clonotype was recorded at least ten times. The rearrangement links TRBV5-1 to TRBJ2-2; D unresolved. CDR3 length: 13 residues. Germline CDR1 is SGHRS and CDR2 is YFSETQ. With 0 bases removed from V and 6 bases from J, the gap between germline ends came to 6 bases. CDR3 protein: CASSLVLAGELFF. The CDR3 bases are TGCGCCAGCAGCTTGGTTCTCGCCGGGGAGCTGTTTTTT.

This clonotype was found many times. The chain combines TRBV6-5 with TRBJ1-1; the D gene is possibly TRBD1 (6 bases). The ends were cut back, 5 bases at V and 0 bases at J, with 13 bases in the middle. The CDR3 length is 15 residues. Germline loops: CDR1 MNHEY, CDR2 SVGAGI. Written as DNA, the CDR3 is TGTGCCAGCAGTACACCGGACAGCTTGAACACTGAAGCTTTCTTT. This codes for CASSTPDSLNTEAFF.

This clonotype has ten or more counts. The V gene is TRBV12-3 or TRBV12-4, the J gene TRBJ1-4, with 8 positions matching TRBD1. There are 15 residues in the CDR3. The ends lost 2 bases at V and 3 bases at J; junction bases unmatched: 2. In DNA, the CDR3 is TGTGCCAGCAGTTTACTCAGGGGGCCTAATGAAAAACTGTTTTTT. Residues: CASSLLRGPNEKLFF.

The chain links TRBV7-6 to TRBJ2-7; TRBD2 might be the D (5 bases). V lost 11 bases and J lost 7, with 12 bases in between. Germline loops: CDR1 SGHVS, CDR2 FNYEAQ. The CDR3 covers 10 residues. In DNA form, the CDR3 reads TGTGCCGGCATCTCGGGGGAGCAGTACTTC. It translates to CAGISGEQYF. The full variable domain, in which reference TRBV7-6 and TRBJ2-7 provide the parts outside the CDR3, is GAGVSQSPRYKVTKRGQDVALRCDPISGHVSLYWYRQALGQGPEFLTYFNYEAQQDKSGLPNDRFSAERPEGSISTLTIQRTEQRDSAMYRCAGISGEQYFGPGTRLTVT.

This sequence joins TRBV24-1 and TRBJ2-7; 12 nucleotides match TRBD2. Unmatched junction bases numbered 10, after V lost 4 bases and J lost 7 bases. Germline assignment: CDR1 KGHDR and CDR2 SFDVKD. The CDR3 is made up of 16 amino acids. The CDR3 spells CATSETSGRGYNEQYF. The CDR3 DNA reads TGTGCCACCAGTGAGACTAGCGGGAGAGGGTACAATGAGCAGTACTTC.

V is TRBV11-2 and J is TRBJ2-7; no reliable D call. The CDR3 is 13 amino acids. Germline V gene lookup returns CDR1 SGHAT and CDR2 FQNNGV. CDR3 loop: CARAQRGPDAQYF. The CDR3 coding sequence is TGTGCTAGAGCACAACGCGGACCGGACGCGCAGTACTTC.

Of note for this clonotype: This may arise from a read error, as a much more abundant clone is one base away. The V gene is TRBV4-1, the J gene TRBJ1-1; possible D gene TRBD1, 6 bases. The CDR3 is made up of 14 amino acids. Trimming took off 4 bases at V and 0 bases at J, with 9 bases between the two ends. Per germline, CDR1 MGHRA and CDR2 YSYEKL. CDR3 in amino acids: CASSRKGVNTEAFF. For the CDR3, the DNA is TGCGCCAGCAGCCGAAAGGGGGTGAACACTGAAGCTTTCTTT.

Ten or more counts support this clonotype. This chain uses TRBV9 with TRBJ1-1, with TRBD1 matching over 7 bases. Germline assignment: CDR1 SGDLS and CDR2 YYNGEE. V shed 3 bases and J 0 bases; nucleotides not matched to a gene: 5. This CDR3 is 15 amino acids long. The DNA for the CDR3 is TGTGCCAGCAGCGGGGACAGCAGCATGAACACTGAAGCTTTCTTT. Translating it yields CASSGDSSMNTEAFF.

This clonotype was seen repeatedly, ten times or more. The chain is built from TRBV6-5 and TRBJ2-5; the D call may be TRBD1 or TRBD2 (5 bases each). The V gene's germline CDR1 is MNHEY and CDR2 SVGAGI. V lost 11 bases and J 7 bases, leaving 26 bases between the germline ends. The CDR3 extends over 15 amino acids. The CDR3 sequence: CASTLGPRRAVTQYF. DNA of the CDR3: TGTGCCTCGACATTGGGACCCCGAAGGGCTGTGACCCAGTACTTC.

This clonotype has just one count. This rearrangement joins TRBV9 to TRBJ2-5, with TRBD2 matching over 7 bases. Germline CDR1 and CDR2: SGDLS and YYNGEE. The V and J ends lost 4 bases and 4 bases, in that order; junction bases with no gene match: 10. This CDR3 region has 15 residues. The chain's CDR3 is CASSLLGRAGETQYF. The CDR3 coding sequence is TGTGCCAGCAGCCTCCTTGGGAGGGCGGGAGAGACCCAGTACTTC.

The rearrangement uses TRBV2 and TRBJ2-1; the D is unclear. The germline V and J ends were trimmed by 4 bases and 4 bases, with 14 bases remaining between them. Germline CDR1 and CDR2: SNHLY and FYNNEI. The CDR3 totals 15 residues. CDR3: CASSGGRDSYNEQFF. CDR3 DNA: TGTGCCAGCAGTGGAGGTAGAGATTCTTACAATGAGCAGTTCTTC. Supplemented by reference TRBV2 and TRBJ2-1, the full variable domain reads EPEVTQTPSHQVTQMGQEVILRCVPISNHLYFYWYRQILGQKVEFLVSFYNNEISEKSEIFDDQFSVERPDGSNFTLKIRSTKLEDSAMYFCASSGGRDSYNEQFFGPGTRLTVL.

This sequence joins TRBV24-1 and TRBJ2-7; D is undetermined. CDR3 length: 13 residues. CDR1 KGHDR and CDR2 SFDVKD come from the germline V gene. V was clipped by 4 bases and J by 3 bases, with 9 bases between them. The CDR3 bases are TGTGCCACCAGTGACGGACGTAACTACGAGCAGTACTTC. Protein product: CATSDGRNYEQYF.

Only a few counts were recorded for this clonotype. The CDR3 coding sequence is TGTGCCAGCAGTCTCCGGGCAGGGGAATTTTACGAGCAGTACTTC. Protein sequence: CASSLRAGEFYEQYF. The chain employs TRBV6-6 and TRBJ2-7; TRBD1 is a possible D gene (6 bases). Trimming shortened V by 5 bases and J by 4 bases, and 18 bases separated the two germline ends. Germline values: CDR1 MNHNY, CDR2 SVGAGI (reference sequence). This CDR3 is built from 15 residues.

This clonotype was counted many times. The rearrangement links TRBV6-5 to TRBJ1-5; no definite D call. The V end lost 4 bases, the J end lost 1 base, and 8 bases lay between the germline ends. Germline V gene data show CDR1 as MNHEY and CDR2 as SVGAGI. There are 14 residues in the CDR3. The chain's CDR3 is CASSSDSSNQPQHF. For the CDR3, the DNA is TGTGCCAGCAGTTCGGATTCAAGCAATCAGCCCCAGCATTTT.

This chain joins TRBV5-4 and TRBJ2-7; unclear D gene. This CDR3 is 13 amino acids long. V was trimmed by 4 bases and J by 3 bases, leaving 11 bases between them. CDR1 and CDR2 (germline): SGHNT, YYREEE (reference sequence). The CDR3 spells CASSGSPLYEQYF. In DNA, the CDR3 is TGTGCCAGCAGCGGGTCCCCCCTCTACGAGCAGTACTTC. Drawing the rest from reference TRBV5-4 and TRBJ2-7, the complete variable domain is ETGVTQSPTHLIKTRGQQVTLRCSSQSGHNTVSWYQQALGQGPQFIFQYYREEENGRGNFPPRFSGLQFPNYSSELNVNALELDDSALYLCASSGSPLYEQYFGPGTRLTVT.

This chain links TRBV6-1 with TRBJ2-6; D gene uncertain. The CDR3 consists of 14 residues. V shed 2 bases and J shed 4 bases, with 6 bases lying between them. Germline V gives CDR1 MNHNS, CDR2 SASEGT. The CDR3 sequence is CASSEFSGANVLTF. The CDR3 bases are TGTGCCAGCAGTGAATTCTCAGGGGCCAACGTCCTGACTTTC.

The V call is TRBV7-2, the J call TRBJ2-6; 8 nucleotides align to TRBD1. The CDR3 extends over 14 amino acids. J gave up 9 bases and V 4 bases, and 5 bases lay outside the gene matches. Germline CDR1 is SGHTA and CDR2 is FQGNSA. The CDR3 spells CASSSLDRVNVLTF. The CDR3 nucleotides are TGTGCCAGCAGCTCACTGGACAGGGTCAACGTCCTGACTTTC.

This clonotype appeared many times. The genes are TRBV7-2 and TRBJ1-2, with D perhaps matching TRBD1 (5 bases). The germline CDR1 and CDR2 sequences are SGHTA and FQGNSA. V was clipped by 3 bases and J by 8 bases, with 25 bases between them. The length of the CDR3 is 17 residues. The CDR3 coding sequence is TGTGCCAGCAGCTTCATTGGGAGGAGAGGGACTCAGTTGGGCTACACCTTC. It yields the protein CASSFIGRRGTQLGYTF.

V and J are TRBV12-3 or TRBV12-4 and TRBJ1-1; no reliable D call. V was trimmed by 3 bases and J by 7 bases, leaving 12 bases between them. This CDR3 region has 13 residues. The CDR3 coding sequence is TGTGCCAGCAGTTTTCGTACCGGGGATGAAGCTTTCTTT. This translates into CASSFRTGDEAFF.

The J gene is TRBJ1-1, the V gene TRBV7-2; D is possibly TRBD1 (6 bases). The V end lost 5 bases, the J end lost 3 bases, and 13 bases lay between the germline ends. The length of the CDR3 is 14 residues. Germline assignment: CDR1 SGHTA and CDR2 FQGNSA. Here the CDR3 reads CASSIRTEHTEAFF. For the CDR3, the DNA is TGTGCCAGCAGCATCCGGACAGAGCACACTGAAGCTTTCTTT.

This clonotype was counted at least ten times. This chain links TRBV9 with TRBJ2-2; D call uncertain. V was cut by 0 bases and J by 1 base, with 10 bases left in between. CDR3 length: 16 residues. Per the germline V gene, CDR1 is SGDLS and CDR2 is YYNGEE. The CDR3 DNA reads TGTGCCAGCAGCGTAGATTTAATCCAGAACACCGGGGAGCTGTTTTTT. Protein: CASSVDLIQNTGELFF. The whole variable domain, remainder taken from reference TRBV9 and TRBJ2-2, is DSGVTQTPKHLITATGQRVTLRCSPRSGDLSVYWYQQSLDQGLQFLIQYYNGEERAKGNILERFSAQQFPDLHSELNLSSLELGDSALYFCASSVDLIQNTGELFFGEGSRLTVL.

This clonotype was detected once. The chain couples TRBV7-2 to TRBJ1-4; D is possibly TRBD1 (5 bases). The CDR3 consists of 14 residues. Germline values: CDR1 SGHTA, CDR2 FQGNSA. V lost 1 base to trimming and J lost 7 bases, with 10 bases between them. The CDR3 spells CASSLDQGGEKLFF. Here the CDR3 DNA reads TGTGCCAGCAGCTTAGATCAGGGTGGTGAAAAACTGTTTTTT. The full variable domain, in which reference TRBV7-2 and TRBJ1-4 provide the parts outside the CDR3, is GAGVSQSPSNKVTEKGKDVELRCDPISGHTALYWYRQSLGQGLEFLIYFQGNSAPDKSGLPSDRFSAERTGGSVSTLTIQRTQQEDSAVYLCASSLDQGGEKLFFGSGTQLSVL.

The chain couples TRBV20-1 to TRBJ2-5; possibly TRBD1 for D (6 bases). Germline V gene data show CDR1 as DFQATT and CDR2 as SNEGSKA (reference sequence). The V and J ends lost 0 bases and 5 bases respectively, with 22 bases between them. This CDR3 comprises 17 residues. CDR3 sequence: CSARDRTGLGDGETQYF. Here the CDR3 DNA reads TGCAGTGCTAGAGATAGAACAGGGCTTGGGGATGGGGAGACCCAGTACTTC.

This clonotype was detected many times. In DNA form, the CDR3 reads TGTGCCAGCCATGATGGTGCTAGCGGGTCCTACGAGCAGTACTTC. Translated: CASHDGASGSYEQYF. The chain is built from TRBV25-1 and TRBJ2-7, with 8 bases lining up with TRBD2. Germline V lookup: CDR1 MGHDK, CDR2 SYGVNS. The CDR3 has 15 amino acids. With V trimmed by 8 bases and J by 1 base, 10 bases remained unmatched.

With regard to this clonotype: A much larger clone is a single base away; this may be a read error. The rearrangement links TRBV12-3 or TRBV12-4 to TRBJ2-5; possible D gene TRBD2, 6 bases. The length of the CDR3 is 13 residues. Between the trimmed V and J ends, which lost 8 bases and 7 bases, there was a span of 17 bases. The CDR3 region is CASASRGKGTQYF. The DNA for the CDR3 is TGTGCCAGCGCCTCGCGGGGAAAAGGGACCCAGTACTTC.

This clonotype was seen repeatedly, ten times or more. V gene TRBV7-9 combines with J gene TRBJ1-5; D remains ambiguous. Trimming shortened V by 1 base and J by 5 bases, and 3 bases separated the two germline ends. The CDR3 spans 12 residues. Germline V gene sequence: CDR1 SEHNR, CDR2 FQNEAQ (reference sequence). The CDR3: CASSLGHQPQHF. The CDR3 DNA sequence: TGTGCCAGCAGCTTAGGACATCAGCCCCAGCATTTT.

In this sample, this clonotype turned up a few times. This sequence joins TRBV30 and TRBJ2-7, with D perhaps TRBD1 (6 bases). Germline CDR1 and CDR2: GTSNPN and SVGIG (reference sequence). V gave up 4 bases and J gave up 2 bases, with 12 bases separating them. The CDR3 runs 13 residues. For the CDR3, the DNA is TGTGCCTGGAAGATCCACAGGGCCTACGAGCAGTACTTC. This sequence encodes CAWKIHRAYEQYF.

This clonotype was found a few times. This may arise from a read error, as a much more abundant clone is one base away. The chain links TRBV12-3 or TRBV12-4 to TRBJ1-5; 7 bases are shared with TRBD1. With 5 bases clipped from V and 2 bases from J, the junction kept 9 bases outside the gene matches. This CDR3 region has 16 residues. CDR3 region: CASSDPQGEGNQPQHF. CDR3 coding DNA: TGTGCCAGCAGTGATCCGCAGGGGGAGGGCAATCAGCCCCAGCATTTT.